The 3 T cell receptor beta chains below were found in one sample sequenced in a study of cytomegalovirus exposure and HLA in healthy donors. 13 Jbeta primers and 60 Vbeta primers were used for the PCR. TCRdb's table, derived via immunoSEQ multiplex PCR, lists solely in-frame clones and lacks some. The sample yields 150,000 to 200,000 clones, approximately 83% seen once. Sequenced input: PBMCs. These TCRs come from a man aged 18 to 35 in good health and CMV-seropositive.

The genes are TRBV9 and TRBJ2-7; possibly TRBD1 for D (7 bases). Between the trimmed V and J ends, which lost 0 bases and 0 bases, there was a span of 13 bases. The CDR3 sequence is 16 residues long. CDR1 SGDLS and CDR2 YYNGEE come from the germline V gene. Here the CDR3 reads CASSVGQGGNSYEQYF. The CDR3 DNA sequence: TGTGCCAGCAGCGTAGGACAGGGAGGAAACTCCTACGAGCAGTACTTC.

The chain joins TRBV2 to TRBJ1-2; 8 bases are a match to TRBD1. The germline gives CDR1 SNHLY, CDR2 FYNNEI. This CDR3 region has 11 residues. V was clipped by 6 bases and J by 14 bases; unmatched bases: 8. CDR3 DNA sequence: TGTGCCAGCAGAGGACAGGGCAAGGTAACCTTC. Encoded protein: CASRGQGKVTF. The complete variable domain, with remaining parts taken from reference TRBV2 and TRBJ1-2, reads EPEVTQTPSHQVTQMGQEVILRCVPISNHLYFYWYRQILGQKVEFLVSFYNNEISEKSEIFDDQFSVERPDGSNFTLKIRSTKLEDSAMYFCASRGQGKVTFGSGTRLTVV.

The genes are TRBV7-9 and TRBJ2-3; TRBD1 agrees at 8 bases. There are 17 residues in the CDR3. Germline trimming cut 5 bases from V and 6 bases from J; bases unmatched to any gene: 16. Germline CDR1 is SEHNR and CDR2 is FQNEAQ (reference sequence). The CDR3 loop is CASSVRRTGLSGDTQYF. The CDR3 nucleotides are TGTGCCAGCAGCGTAAGAAGGACAGGGTTAAGTGGGGATACGCAGTATTTT.